This is a list of T cell receptor beta chains from one sample in a study of blood T cell repertoires in COVID-19. Only in-frame clones appear in the TCRdb table, and some are missing; sequencing was by immunoSEQ multiplex PCR. The data show 75,000 or so clones, 70% to 90% seen once. Sequenced material: peripheral blood. The receptors shown here come from a man aged 50 to 60 with acute or convalescent COVID-19. Each CDR3 is given with its conserved first and last residue. D genes are given only for firm matches. Not all rows give a size; the values are once, few, many and, for expanded clones, a class.

TRBJ2-7	TRBD1	TRBV4-1	.	CASSQDRGQGPLGQYF	TGCGCCAGCAGCCAAGATCGTGGACAGGGACCCCTCGGGCAGTACTTC
TRBJ1-2	.	TRBV25-1	.	CASSAPGTMLYGYTF	TGTGCCAGCAGTGCCCCCGGGACAATGCTTTATGGCTACACCTTC
TRBJ1-2	.	TRBV18	once	CASTPGHRVRGYTF	TGTGCCAGTACTCCGGGACACCGGGTTAGGGGCTACACCTTC
TRBJ1-2	.	TRBV7-3	.	CASSLNGQNSYGYTF	TGTGCCAGCAGCTTAAATGGGCAGAATAGTTATGGCTACACCTTC
TRBJ2-5	TRBD1	TRBV11-2	.	CASSVNRGEETQYF	TGTGCCAGCAGCGTAAACAGGGGGGAAGAGACCCAGTACTTC
TRBJ1-1	.	TRBV10-1	.	CASSESLTPNTEAFF	TGCGCCAGCAGTGAGTCTTTGACACCGAACACTGAAGCTTTCTTT
TRBJ1-4	.	TRBV25-1	.	CASSEYLGVWEKLFF	TGTGCCAGCAGTGAATATTTAGGGGTATGGGAAAAACTGTTTTTT
TRBJ1-6	TRBD1	TRBV18	.	CASSQGTGRVNSPLHF	TGTGCCAGCTCACAAGGGACAGGGAGGGTGAATTCACCCCTCCACTTT
TRBJ2-7	TRBD1	TRBV2	.	CASRTGTSYEQYF	TGTGCCAGCAGGACAGGGACGTCCTACGAGCAGTACTTC
TRBJ2-2	.	TRBV19	once	CASSIGGVLGELFF	TGTGCCAGTAGTATAGGGGGGGTTTTAGGGGAGCTGTTTTTT
TRBJ2-1	TRBD1	TRBV19	once	CASTRTGDNEQFF	TGTGCCAGTACCAGGACAGGGGACAATGAGCAGTTCTTC